The 14 T cell receptor beta chains below all came from one sample that was sequenced in a study of T cell responses to AZD1222 COVID-19 vaccine. This table comes from immunoSEQ multiplex PCR, and its TCRdb copy is limited to in-frame clones, with some not included. Of approximately 100,000 clones in the sample, 90% are singletons; the top ten hold 1.3%. This specimen consisted of peripheral blood, obtained on day 0 of AZD1222 vaccination. These receptors were taken from an adult in good health.

The rearrangement joins TRBV19 to TRBJ2-2, with 8 positions matching TRBD1. Looked up from germline, CDR1 is LNHDA and CDR2 is SQIVND (reference sequence). The CDR3 contains 15 residues. J was trimmed by 4 bases and V by 5 bases; bases with no gene match: 6. CDR3 region: CASSQDRAGTGELFF. CDR3 in DNA: TGTGCCAGTAGTCAGGACAGGGCCGGCACCGGGGAGCTGTTTTTT.

This chain uses TRBV9 with TRBJ2-5; 11 positions match TRBD2. The V and J ends lost 4 bases and 5 bases, in that order; junction bases with no gene match: 10. The CDR3 covers 16 residues. Germline CDR1 is SGDLS and CDR2 is YYNGEE. The CDR3 nucleotides are TGTGCCAGCAGCCCCCCGAGTAGCGGGGGGGTGGAGACCCAGTACTTC. It is translated as CASSPPSSGGVETQYF.

This clone has just one count. This chain connects TRBV7-9 to TRBJ1-4; TRBD1 might be the D (5 bases). Germline V gene lookup returns CDR1 SEHNR and CDR2 FQNEAQ (reference sequence). This CDR3 is 15 amino acids long. Trimming took off 0 bases at V and 2 bases at J, with 7 bases between the two ends. The CDR3 spells CASSLAGLTNEKLFF. CDR3 in DNA: TGTGCCAGCAGCTTAGCGGGGCTCACTAATGAAAAACTGTTTTTT. Variable domain in full (rest from reference TRBV7-9 and TRBJ1-4): DTGVSQNPRHKITKRGQNVTFRCDPISEHNRLYWYRQTLGQGPEFLTYFQNEAQLEKSRLLSDRFSAERPKGSFSTLEIQRTEQGDSAMYLCASSLAGLTNEKLFFGSGTQLSVL.

The gene calls are TRBV27 and TRBJ1-6; 9 bases match TRBD1. Germline V gene lookup returns CDR1 MNHEY and CDR2 SMNVEV (reference sequence). Losses at the gene ends were 5 bases for V and 10 bases for J; bases not matched to a gene: 6. The CDR3 spans 14 residues. The CDR3 reads CASSPRTGVSPLHF. Written as DNA, the CDR3 is TGTGCCAGCAGTCCACGGACAGGGGTGTCACCCCTCCACTTT.

Only a few counts were recorded for this clone. J is TRBJ1-2 and V is TRBV19; a weak D match, TRBD1 (5 bases). CDR1 LNHDA and CDR2 SQIVND come from the germline V gene (reference sequence). V was shortened by 8 bases and J by 4 bases, with 20 bases between the two germline ends. The length of the CDR3 is 15 residues. The chain's CDR3 is CASALTGPILYGYTF. The CDR3 nucleotides are TGTGCCAGTGCCCTTACAGGACCCATCCTCTATGGCTACACCTTC.

This clone appeared once. The J gene is TRBJ1-2, the V gene TRBV6-1; 7 bases agree with TRBD1. There are 18 residues in the CDR3. J gave up 6 bases and V 4 bases, and 20 bases lay outside the gene matches. From germline, CDR1 is MNHNS and CDR2 SASEGT. The DNA of the CDR3 is TGTGCCAGCAGTGGGGCGATAAGGGGGACAGCCCAACTGAATGGCTACACCTTC. Translation gives CASSGAIRGTAQLNGYTF.

This chain connects TRBV3-1 (or the pseudogene TRBV3-2) to TRBJ2-3, with D hard to call. Trimming left V 3 bases short and J 0 bases short, with 13 bases between. This CDR3 region has 16 residues. From germline, CDR1 is LGHDT and CDR2 YNNKEL (reference sequence). CDR3 nucleotide sequence: TGTGCCAGCAGCCAGGGCCCAGCGAGTAGCACAGATACGCAGTATTTT. Translated, it gives CASSQGPASSTDTQYF.

The chain recombines TRBV19 with TRBJ2-4, with D tentatively TRBD1 or TRBD2 (5 bases each). Germline CDR1 reads LNHDA; CDR2 reads SQIVND (reference sequence). CDR3 length equals 14 residues. Trimming took off 0 bases at V and 8 bases at J, with 11 bases between the two ends. CDR3 amino acids: CASSIDPGSDIQYF. The CDR3 region has the DNA TGTGCCAGTAGTATAGATCCAGGGAGCGACATTCAGTACTTC.

V gene TRBV19 combines with J gene TRBJ2-3; D remains unclear. The CDR3 extends over 13 amino acids. V was pared by 1 base and J by 2 bases, with 4 bases between. CDR1 is LNHDA, CDR2 SQIVND, per germline (reference sequence). As DNA, the CDR3 is TGTGCCAGTAGTATAGGGACCACAGATACGCAGTATTTT. Translation gives CASSIGTTDTQYF.

The rearrangement links TRBV2 to TRBJ1-6; TRBD1 matches 7 bases. J lost 8 bases, V lost 5 bases, and 12 bases had no gene match. The CDR3 is 16 residues long. CDR1 is SNHLY and CDR2 is FYNNEI in the germline V gene. The CDR3 loop is CASSPDRLNVDSPLHF. The CDR3 DNA is TGTGCCAGCAGTCCGGACAGGTTGAACGTCGATTCACCCCTCCACTTT.

The rearrangement links TRBV5-1 to TRBJ2-3; TRBD1 matches 7 bases. J gave up 6 bases and V 4 bases, and 8 bases lay outside the gene matches. Germline lookup yields CDR1 SGHRS and CDR2 YFSETQ. The length of the CDR3 is 14 residues. The CDR3 here is CASSGTVAEDTQYF. The CDR3 DNA reads TGCGCCAGCAGCGGGACAGTAGCCGAGGATACGCAGTATTTT.

This chain uses TRBV5-4 with TRBJ1-2; no clear D gene. The germline CDR1 and CDR2 sequences are SGHNT and YYREEE (reference sequence). The CDR3 has 12 amino acids. V was clipped by 0 bases and J by 8 bases, with 8 bases between them. For the CDR3, the DNA is TGTGCCAGCAGCTTGGAAGGATCCGGCTACACCTTC. Translated: CASSLEGSGYTF.

The rearrangement links TRBV9 to TRBJ2-7; possibly TRBD2 for D (6 bases). The CDR3 is made up of 16 amino acids. The germline gives CDR1 SGDLS, CDR2 YYNGEE. V lost 3 bases, J lost 9 bases, and 25 bases lay in between. The CDR3 reads CASSDYRDPGIGGQYF. CDR3 nucleotides: TGTGCCAGCAGCGATTACCGGGACCCGGGAATCGGGGGGCAGTACTTC.

The chain uses TRBV5-4 and TRBJ2-1; TRBD2 matches at 11 bases. Trimming at V came to 0 bases and at J to 0 bases, leaving 2 bases not matched to a gene. Looked up from germline, CDR1 is SGHNT and CDR2 is YYREEE (reference sequence). The CDR3 covers 17 residues. The CDR3 loop reads CASSLGLAGSSYNEQFF. The DNA of the CDR3 is TGTGCCAGCAGCTTGGGACTAGCGGGAAGCTCCTACAATGAGCAGTTCTTC.